The next 13 T cell receptor beta chains were all read from a single sample in a study of blood T cell repertoires in COVID-19. Profiled with immunoSEQ multiplex PCR; TCRdb holds only in-frame clones, not every one. The data show about 170,000 clones, with less than 85% seen just once and roughly 7% held by the top ten. Material for sequencing was peripheral blood. These receptors came from a woman aged 40-49 years with COVID-19, enrolled during active disease.

This chain connects TRBV19 to TRBJ2-1; 13 bases map to TRBD2. Germline CDR1 reads LNHDA; CDR2 reads SQIVND (reference sequence). With V trimmed by 5 bases and J by 4 bases, 5 bases remained unmatched. CDR3 length: 16 residues. As DNA, the CDR3 is TGTGCCAGTAGTGGGCGACTAGCGGGGGGATACAATGAGCAGTTCTTC. Residues: CASSGRLAGGYNEQFF.

The gene calls are TRBV4-1 and TRBJ1-1, with TRBD1 matching 7 bases. There are 16 residues in the CDR3. The V gene end was trimmed by 4 bases and the J gene end by 1 base; junction bases not matched to a gene: 9. CDR1 is MGHRA and CDR2 is YSYEKL in the germline V gene. This chain's CDR3 is CASSLRQGFSNTEAFF. CDR3 bases: TGCGCCAGCAGCCTTAGACAGGGATTTTCGAACACTGAAGCTTTCTTT.

In the case of this clone: Other DNA sequences from this sample encode an identical CDR3 as well. The rearrangement uses TRBV15 and TRBJ2-3; D may be TRBD2 (6 bases). Looked up from germline, CDR1 is LNHNV and CDR2 is YYDKDF (reference sequence). V was pared by 3 bases and J by 0 bases, with 13 bases between. The CDR3 sequence is 16 residues long. CDR3 nucleotides: TGTGCCACCAGCAGCCCCGGCGGGACTAGCACAGATACGCAGTATTTT. Protein sequence: CATSSPGGTSTDTQYF.

This clone appeared a single time. V is TRBV5-1 and J is TRBJ2-1; 10 bases fit TRBD1. V lost 8 bases, J lost 7 bases, and 9 bases stayed unmatched. CDR1 and CDR2 from the germline V gene are SGHRS and YFSETQ. The CDR3 has 14 residues. DNA of the CDR3: TGCGCCAGTCACCGGGACAGGGGTGGAAATGAGCAGTTCTTC. This sequence encodes CASHRDRGGNEQFF.

The chain recombines TRBV21-1 with TRBJ2-4; TRBD2, the table's D call, was not compared with the DNA. TRBV21-1 is an annotated pseudogene. The CDR3 has 21 amino acids. The CDR3 sequence is CASSKKTGLAGGCKAKNIQYF. In DNA, the CDR3 is TGTGCCAGCAGCAAAAAGACGGGACTAGCGGGAGGTTGTAAGGCCAAAAACATTCAGTACTTC.

This clone was counted a few times. V gene TRBV5-5 combines with J gene TRBJ1-1; tentatively, D is TRBD1 (5 bases). The CDR3 length is 14 residues. V shed 0 bases and J shed 1 base, with 7 bases lying between them. Germline-derived CDR1 and CDR2 are SGHKS and YYEKEE (reference sequence). DNA for the CDR3: TGTGCCAGCAGCTTGGGACAGCGGAACACTGAAGCTTTCTTT. Translation: CASSLGQRNTEAFF.

V gene TRBV3-1 (or the pseudogene TRBV3-2) combines with J gene TRBJ1-1; 8 positions match TRBD1. CDR1 is LGHDT, CDR2 YNNKEL, per germline (reference sequence). This CDR3 spans 15 amino acids. Unmatched junction bases numbered 9, after V lost 4 bases and J lost 5 bases. The CDR3 spells CASSPTDRAKTEAFF. Written as DNA, the CDR3 is TGTGCCAGCAGCCCCACGGACAGGGCTAAGACTGAAGCTTTCTTT.

This chain connects TRBV3-1 (or the pseudogene TRBV3-2) to TRBJ1-6; 7 bases fit TRBD1. The CDR3 has 16 residues. Losses at the gene ends were 1 base for V and 9 bases for J; bases not matched to a gene: 9. CDR1 and CDR2 from the germline V gene are LGHDT and YNNKEL (reference sequence). The CDR3 bases are TGTGCCAGCAGCCAAGGAAGGACAGGTTTAGGTTCACCCCTCCACTTT. It is translated as CASSQGRTGLGSPLHF.

The V and J genes are TRBV25-1 and TRBJ2-6; tentatively, D is TRBD1 (6 bases). The germline CDR1 and CDR2 sequences are MGHDK and SYGVNS. V was cut by 8 bases and J by 0 bases, with 11 bases left in between. The CDR3 length is 15 residues. CDR3 loop: CASGGQNSGANVLTF. CDR3 nucleotide sequence: TGTGCCAGCGGGGGACAAAACTCTGGGGCCAACGTCCTGACTTTC.

The J gene is TRBJ1-1, the V gene TRBV19; D gene uncertain. This CDR3 has 13 amino acids. The V end lost 2 bases, the J end lost 6 bases, and 10 bases lay between the germline ends. CDR1 and CDR2 from the germline V gene are LNHDA and SQIVND (reference sequence). The CDR3 reads CASSITSGSEAFF. The CDR3 bases are TGTGCCAGTAGTATAACGTCGGGGTCTGAAGCTTTCTTT.

The CDR3 DNA reads TGTGCCAGCAGTAAGACAGTAGGGACCGGGGAGCTGTTTTTT. Encoded protein: CASSKTVGTGELFF. V usage is TRBV6-5 and J usage is TRBJ2-2, with D tentatively TRBD1 (5 bases). The CDR3 covers 14 residues. Trimming left V 5 bases short and J 5 bases short, with 12 bases between. The germline V gene has CDR1 MNHEY and CDR2 SVGAGI.

The chain couples TRBV24-1 to TRBJ2-2, with 7 bases fitting TRBD2. CDR1 is KGHDR and CDR2 is SFDVKD in the germline V gene. The CDR3 has 16 amino acids. V lost 6 bases, J lost 4 bases, and 10 bases stayed unmatched. CDR3 region: CATSRGGGLFTGELFF. Here the CDR3 DNA reads TGTGCCACCAGTCGTGGGGGGGGTCTGTTCACCGGGGAGCTGTTTTTT.

The chain is built from TRBV27 and TRBJ2-1; no definite D call. From germline, CDR1 is MNHEY and CDR2 SMNVEV (reference sequence). CDR3 length: 11 residues. V lost 6 bases, J lost 15 bases, and 15 bases lay in between. The CDR3 is CASRNSILWFF. CDR3 DNA sequence: TGTGCCAGCAGGAACAGCATCCTGTGGTTCTTC.